Detailed here is one TCR beta chain. This sample was included in a study of blood T cell repertoires in COVID-19. Overall study: The analysed material was cDNA or gDNA that came from T cells, B-cell-depleted T cells, or PBMCs.

Participants were aged 18 to 89 years, lived in over 20 US areas, and enrolled virtually. Membership in each cohort depended on participant-reported clinical history. The CDR3 totals 15 residues. Germline V gives CDR1 SEHNR, CDR2 FQNEAQ (reference sequence). The V gene end was trimmed by 3 bases and the J gene end by 0 bases; junction bases not matched to a gene: 2. In the original processing: Estimation of nucleated cell counts relied on the amplification of reference gene primers. This table comes from immunoSEQ multiplex PCR, and its TCRdb copy is limited to in-frame clones, with some not included. V, J and clone size derive from that table, while D and trimming were established from the DNA sequence. The table has some 400,000 clones, around 87% seen once; the top ten hold 1% to 1.3%.

Sample: PBMCs or T cells enriched from blood (not recorded which). The source of this sequence is a man younger than 40 who had recovered from COVID-19. The rearrangement links TRBV7-9 to TRBJ2-5, with TRBD1 matching over 9 bases. The CDR3 is CASSFGTGYQETQYF. The CDR3 DNA reads TGTGCCAGCAGCTTCGGGACAGGGTACCAAGAGACCCAGTACTTC.